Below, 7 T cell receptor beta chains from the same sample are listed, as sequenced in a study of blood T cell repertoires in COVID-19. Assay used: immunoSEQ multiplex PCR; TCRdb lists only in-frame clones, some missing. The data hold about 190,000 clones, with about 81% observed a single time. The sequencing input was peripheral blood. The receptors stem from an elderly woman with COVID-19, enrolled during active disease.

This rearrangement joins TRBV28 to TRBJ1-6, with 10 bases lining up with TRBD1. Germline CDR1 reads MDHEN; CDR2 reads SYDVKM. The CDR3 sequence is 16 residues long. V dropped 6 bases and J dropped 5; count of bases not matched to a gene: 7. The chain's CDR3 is CASSPGDRGDNSPLHF. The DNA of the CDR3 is TGTGCCAGCAGCCCCGGGGACAGGGGCGATAATTCACCCCTCCACTTT.

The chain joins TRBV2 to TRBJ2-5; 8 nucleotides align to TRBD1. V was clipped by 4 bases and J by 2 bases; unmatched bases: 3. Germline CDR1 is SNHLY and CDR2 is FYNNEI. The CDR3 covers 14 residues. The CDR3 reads CASSADRAQETQYF. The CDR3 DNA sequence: TGTGCCAGCAGTGCGGACAGGGCTCAAGAGACCCAGTACTTC.

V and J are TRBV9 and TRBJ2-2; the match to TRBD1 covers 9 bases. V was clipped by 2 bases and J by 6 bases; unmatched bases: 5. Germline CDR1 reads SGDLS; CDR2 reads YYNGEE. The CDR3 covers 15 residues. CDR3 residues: CASSVRDRAAGELFF. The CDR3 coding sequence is TGTGCCAGCAGCGTGAGGGACAGGGCGGCCGGGGAGCTGTTTTTT.

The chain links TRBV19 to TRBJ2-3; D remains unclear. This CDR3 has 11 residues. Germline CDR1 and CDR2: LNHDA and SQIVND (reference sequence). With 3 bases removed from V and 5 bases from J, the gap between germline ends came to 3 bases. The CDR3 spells CASSIGDTQYF. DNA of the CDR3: TGTGCCAGTAGTATCGGAGATACGCAGTATTTT.

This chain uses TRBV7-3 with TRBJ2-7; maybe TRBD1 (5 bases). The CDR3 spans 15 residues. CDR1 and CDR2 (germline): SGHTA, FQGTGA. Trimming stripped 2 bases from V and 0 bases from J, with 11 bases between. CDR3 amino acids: CASSLGRQYSYEQYF. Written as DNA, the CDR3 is TGTGCCAGCAGCTTAGGCCGACAGTACTCCTACGAGCAGTACTTC.

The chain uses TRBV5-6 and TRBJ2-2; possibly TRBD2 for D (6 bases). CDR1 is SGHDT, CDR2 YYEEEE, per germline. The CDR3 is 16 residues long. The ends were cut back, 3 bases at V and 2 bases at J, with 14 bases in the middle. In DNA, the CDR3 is TGTGCCAGCAGCTACGCCGGGCGGGGAAACACCGGGGAGCTGTTTTTT. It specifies CASSYAGRGNTGELFF.

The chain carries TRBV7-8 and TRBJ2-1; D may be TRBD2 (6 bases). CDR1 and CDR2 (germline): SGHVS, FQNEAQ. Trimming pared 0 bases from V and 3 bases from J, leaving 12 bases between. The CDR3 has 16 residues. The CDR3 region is CASSLARRGLYNEQFF. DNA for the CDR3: TGTGCCAGCAGCTTAGCGAGGCGGGGCCTCTACAATGAGCAGTTCTTC.